This T cell receptor beta chain is from a study of Graves' ophthalmopathy and Graves' hyperthyroidism. The study's findings and limits: For predicting ophthalmopathy progression, the model had nearly 71% sensitivity and around 72% specificity. Blood repertoires reportedly contained most expanded thyroid clonotypes above 0.001 frequency.

Trimming removed 1 base from V and 3 bases from J, with 12 bases in between. Germline V gives CDR1 GTSNPN, CDR2 SVGIG (reference sequence). CDR3 size: 14 residues. The authors amplified TCR beta CDR3 regions from RNA transcripts. In the first round, RT-PCR was carried out with HTBI primers, and a multiplex PCR formed the second round. TCRdb reprocessed the multiplex PCR reads with MiXCR, giving one entry per CDR3 protein. The table includes about 480,000 distinct CDR3 sequences, around an eighth detected once. The sample holds many counts of this clonotype. No antigen is known for it. Clinical symptoms, serum thyroxine, TRAb, thyroid ultrasound and orbital computed tomography determined diagnosis. The PBMCs originated from approximately 9.5 ml of fresh peripheral blood.

The gene calls are TRBV30 and TRBJ1-2; the D is unclear. The source of this sequence is a woman aged 25 to 39 with Graves' ophthalmopathy. Specimen: blood. CDR3 in DNA: TGTGCCTGGAGTGCCCCGAGGGCTTACTATGGCTACACCTTC. As protein: CAWSAPRAYYGYTF.